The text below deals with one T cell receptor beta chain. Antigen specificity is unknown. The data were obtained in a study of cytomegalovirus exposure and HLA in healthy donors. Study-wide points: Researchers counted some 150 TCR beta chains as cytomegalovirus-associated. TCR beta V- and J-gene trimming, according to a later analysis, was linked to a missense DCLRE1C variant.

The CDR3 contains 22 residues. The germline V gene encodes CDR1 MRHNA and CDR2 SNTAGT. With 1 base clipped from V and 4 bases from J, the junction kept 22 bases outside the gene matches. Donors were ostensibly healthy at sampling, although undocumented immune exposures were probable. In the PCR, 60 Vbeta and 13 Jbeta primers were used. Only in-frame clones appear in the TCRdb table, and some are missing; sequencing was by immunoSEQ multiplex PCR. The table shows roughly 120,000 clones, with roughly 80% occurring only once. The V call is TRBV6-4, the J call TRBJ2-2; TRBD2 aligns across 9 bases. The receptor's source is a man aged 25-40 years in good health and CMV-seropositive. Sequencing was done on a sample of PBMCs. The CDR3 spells CASSDWARVSGRLRASTGELFF. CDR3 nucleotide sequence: TGTGCCAGCAGTGACTGGGCCAGAGTGAGCGGGAGGCTAAGGGCGAGCACCGGGGAGCTGTTTTTT.